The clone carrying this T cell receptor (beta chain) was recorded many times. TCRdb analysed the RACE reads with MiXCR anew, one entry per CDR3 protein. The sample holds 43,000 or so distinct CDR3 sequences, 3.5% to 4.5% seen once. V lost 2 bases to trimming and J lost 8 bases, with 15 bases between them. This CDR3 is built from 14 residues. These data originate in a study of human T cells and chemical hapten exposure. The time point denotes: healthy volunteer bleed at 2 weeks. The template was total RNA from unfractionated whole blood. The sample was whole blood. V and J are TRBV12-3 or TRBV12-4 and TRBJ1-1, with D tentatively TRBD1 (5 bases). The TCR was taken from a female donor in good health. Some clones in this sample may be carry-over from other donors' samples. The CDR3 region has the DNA TGTGCCAGCAGTTTAAGCGGTACCGGGGGGGAAGCTTTCTTT. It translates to CASSLSGTGGEAFF.